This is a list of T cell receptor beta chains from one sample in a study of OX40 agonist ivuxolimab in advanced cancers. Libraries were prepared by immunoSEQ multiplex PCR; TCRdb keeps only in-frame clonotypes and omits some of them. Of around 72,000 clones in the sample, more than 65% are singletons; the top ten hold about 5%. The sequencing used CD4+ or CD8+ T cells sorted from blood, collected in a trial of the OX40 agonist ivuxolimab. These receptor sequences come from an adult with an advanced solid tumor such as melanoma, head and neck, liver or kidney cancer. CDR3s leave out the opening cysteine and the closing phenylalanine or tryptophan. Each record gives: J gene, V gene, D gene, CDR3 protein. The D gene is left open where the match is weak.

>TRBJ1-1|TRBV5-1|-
ASSLVPGENTEAF
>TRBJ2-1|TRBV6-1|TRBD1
ASSEDGTDYNEQF
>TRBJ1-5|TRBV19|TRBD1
ASRVVGQPNQPQH
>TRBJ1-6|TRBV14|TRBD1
ASRLGQAGSPLH
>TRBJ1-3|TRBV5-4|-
ASSFVTDTGNTIY
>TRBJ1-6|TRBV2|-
ASSQRSGFNSPLH
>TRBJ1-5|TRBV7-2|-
ASSAWTDSNQPQH
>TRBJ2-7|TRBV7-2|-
ASSLTRAAPYEQY
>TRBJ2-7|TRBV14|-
ASSQQRGTGSYEQY
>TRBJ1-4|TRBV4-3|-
ASSQVSVQGRYPNEKLF
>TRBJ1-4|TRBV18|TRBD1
ASSQPGQANEKLF
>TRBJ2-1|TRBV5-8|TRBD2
ASSFPGLADAYNEQF
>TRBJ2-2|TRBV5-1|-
ASSEDWSGELF
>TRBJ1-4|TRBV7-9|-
ASSLWGTNEKLF
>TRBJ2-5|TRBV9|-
ASSVGGIKETQY
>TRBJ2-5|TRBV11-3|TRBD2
ASSPAYSGGASGTQY
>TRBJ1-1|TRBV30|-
ASTKRSEAF
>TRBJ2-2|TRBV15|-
ATSRDLRGMNGELF
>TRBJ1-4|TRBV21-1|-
ASSPTGQINEKLF
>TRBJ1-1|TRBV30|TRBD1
AWSAGGGTEAF
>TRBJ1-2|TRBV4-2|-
ASRASGEGYT
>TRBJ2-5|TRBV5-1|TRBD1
ASSLAGTGLEETQY
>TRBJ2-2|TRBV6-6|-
ASLGNPGEELF
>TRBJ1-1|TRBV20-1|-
SASRGTEAF
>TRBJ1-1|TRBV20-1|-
SAPRGTEAF
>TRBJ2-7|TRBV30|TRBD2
AWSGAGGPEQY
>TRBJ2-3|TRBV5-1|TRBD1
ASSPGTGVTDTQY
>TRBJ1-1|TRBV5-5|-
ASSQGRNTEAF
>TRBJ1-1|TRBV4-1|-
ASSQREGTEAF
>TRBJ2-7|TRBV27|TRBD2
ASSFPGGIEQY
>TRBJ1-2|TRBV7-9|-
ASSLDREAYGYT
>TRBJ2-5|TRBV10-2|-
ASSPGGSAETQY
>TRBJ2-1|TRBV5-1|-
ASSLGQVSYNEQF
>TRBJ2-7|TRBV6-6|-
ASSFGQGSYEQY
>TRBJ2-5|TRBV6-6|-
ASSYFKETQY
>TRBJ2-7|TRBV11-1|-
ASSLNTGQVREQY
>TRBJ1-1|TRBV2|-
ASIILPNTEAF
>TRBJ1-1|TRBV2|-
ASTQDEVLNTEAF
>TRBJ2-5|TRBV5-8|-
ASSLGGSLQETQY
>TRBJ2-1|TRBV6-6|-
ASSYWVNEQF
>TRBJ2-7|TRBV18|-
ASSPSGTYEQY
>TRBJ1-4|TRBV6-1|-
ASNADTLEKLF
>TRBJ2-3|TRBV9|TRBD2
ASSATAGGTDTQY
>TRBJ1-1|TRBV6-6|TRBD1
ASSSQGAGNTEAF
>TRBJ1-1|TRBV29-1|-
SVAVQANTEAF
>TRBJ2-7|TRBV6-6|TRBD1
ASSYQGAGVEQY
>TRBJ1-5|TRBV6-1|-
ASSAPGGYSNQPQH
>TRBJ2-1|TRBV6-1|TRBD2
ASGSGGAPNEQF
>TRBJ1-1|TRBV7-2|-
ASSSYTEAF
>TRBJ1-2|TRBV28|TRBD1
ASSLSLTGFYGYT
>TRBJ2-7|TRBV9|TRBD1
ASSEGQGTEQY
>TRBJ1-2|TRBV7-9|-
ASSLESSYGYT
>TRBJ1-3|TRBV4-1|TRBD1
ASSQQWSTGERNTIY
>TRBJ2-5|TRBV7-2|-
ASTRGFSRGQETQY
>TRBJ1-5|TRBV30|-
AWSTSWGQPQH
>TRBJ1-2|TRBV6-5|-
ASSRGQKNYGYT
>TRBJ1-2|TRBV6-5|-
ASYRSNYGYT
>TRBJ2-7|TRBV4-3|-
ASSQDLSYEQY